This TCR beta chain was identified in a study of cytomegalovirus exposure and HLA in healthy donors. There are 17 residues in the CDR3. J was trimmed by 1 base and V by 0 bases; bases with no gene match: 6. CDR1 and CDR2 from the germline V gene are LGHNA and YSLEER. PCR primers comprised 60 Vbeta and 13 Jbeta primers. Produced via immunoSEQ multiplex PCR; TCRdb's table is partial and in-frame only. The sample shows approximately 200,000 clones, just under 75% of them seen only once. V gene TRBV4-3 combines with J gene TRBJ2-7; TRBD1 matches at 10 bases. This clonotype originated in a young man in good health and CMV-seropositive. The sequencing input was PBMCs. CDR3 in DNA: TGCGCCAGCAGCCAAGATCTTCGGACAGGGGGGTCCTACGAGCAGTACTTC. Its translation is CASSQDLRTGGSYEQYF.